A selection of T cell receptor beta chains follows, all from one sample in a study of T-cell memory formation after mild COVID-19. Each CDR3 protein is one row after TCRdb ran MiXCR on the 5' RACE reads. Here the sample spans 450,000 to 650,000 distinct CDR3 sequences, roughly 21% being singletons. Sequenced: PBMCs or a T cell subset sorted from them (not recorded which). These receptors all stem from an adult woman who had mild COVID-19 (a few samples of this study predate the infection). Cell type and time point are not known. Each CDR3 is given with its conserved first and last residue. The D gene is left open where the match is weak. Size is omitted from some rows. Given values are once, few, many or a class for expanded clones.

v_gene	d_gene	j_gene	abundance	CDR3nt	CDR3aa
TRBV3-1	NA	TRBJ2-7	few	TGTGCCAGCAGCCAAAATCCGGACAGTCTCTACGAGCAGTACTTC	CASSQNPDSLYEQYF
TRBV5-1	NA	TRBJ2-5	NA	TGCGCCAGCAGCCCGTTGGGATTGGAGACCCAGTACTTC	CASSPLGLETQYF
TRBV5-6	NA	TRBJ2-7	NA	TGTGCCAGCAGCTTGCTTAGGTCGGCAGACTACGAGCAGTACTTC	CASSLLRSADYEQYF
TRBV5-1	NA	TRBJ1-5	NA	TGCGCCAGCAGCACGTACGGGGGACAGCCCCAGCATTTT	CASSTYGGQPQHF
TRBV7-2	NA	TRBJ1-2	NA	TGTGCCAGCAGCTTAGGAGGCGCACCAGGTTACGGCTACACCTTC	CASSLGGAPGYGYTF
TRBV7-2	NA	TRBJ1-1	few	TGTGCCAGCAGCTTAGCGGGTGGGGGAGGGGCTGAAGCTTTCTTT	CASSLAGGGGAEAFF
TRBV7-2	NA	TRBJ2-3	NA	TGTGCCAGCAGCTTAGGGAATGCTGGAGATACGCAGTATTTT	CASSLGNAGDTQYF
TRBV25-1	TRBD1	TRBJ1-1	NA	TGTGCCAGGGAGCCGGTCAGGGGGACCGCTGAAGCTTTCTTT	CAREPVRGTAEAFF
TRBV3-1	NA	TRBJ1-5	many	TGTGCCAGCAGCCGGGACGGGAGCAATCAGCCCCAGCATTTT	CASSRDGSNQPQHF
TRBV9	NA	TRBJ1-1	NA	TGTGCCAGCAGCGTAGATGCAGACATCACTGAAGCTTTCTTT	CASSVDADITEAFF
TRBV9	NA	TRBJ2-1	NA	TGTGCCAGCAGCGTAGAGGTGGTCGGAAGGGGCGAGCAGTTCTTC	CASSVEVVGRGEQFF
TRBV4-2	TRBD2	TRBJ2-5	NA	TGTGCCAGCAGCCAGGGGGGGCTAGCGGGATGGTACCAAGAGACCCAGTACTTC	CASSQGGLAGWYQETQYF
TRBV18	TRBD2	TRBJ2-1	NA	TGTGCCTCCGACAGCGGGGGTGAGCAGTTCTTC	CASDSGGEQFF
TRBV7-9	TRBD2	TRBJ2-1	NA	TGTGCCAGCAGCTTACCTCCGGGGGGGACTAGCGGCTACAATGAGCAGTTCTTC	CASSLPPGGTSGYNEQFF
TRBV12-3/TRBV12-4	NA	TRBJ2-7	NA	TGTGCCAGCAGTTTAGCCCCGGCAGGGATGGCCTACGAGCAGTACTTC	CASSLAPAGMAYEQYF
TRBV19	TRBD2	TRBJ2-7	NA	TGTGCCAGTAGTATAGGACTAGCGGTCTACGAGCAGTACTTC	CASSIGLAVYEQYF
TRBV23-1	NA	TRBJ2-6	few	TGCGCCAGCAGTGACGGGACTTATAGCTCTGGGGCCAACGTCCTGACTTTC	CASSDGTYSSGANVLTF
TRBV12-3/TRBV12-4	NA	TRBJ2-3	few	TGTGCCAGCATGCCGGGTCGCACAGATACGCAGTATTTT	CASMPGRTDTQYF
TRBV7-9	TRBD2	TRBJ2-7	few	TGTGCCAGCAGCGCCGGGGTGGGGGGGGCCTACGAGCAGTACTTC	CASSAGVGGAYEQYF
TRBV14	NA	TRBJ2-5	NA	TGTGCCAGCAGCCCCACGGATGAAGGGTTAGAGACCCAGTACTTC	CASSPTDEGLETQYF
TRBV20-1	NA	TRBJ2-7	NA	TGCAGTGCTAGAGATCTACTTGAAGATTACGAGCAGTACTTC	CSARDLLEDYEQYF
TRBV5-1	NA	TRBJ2-2	few	TGCGCCAGCAGCCCCTTTGGGGGAACCGGGGAGCTGTTTTTT	CASSPFGGTGELFF
TRBV24-1	NA	TRBJ2-3	NA	TGTGCCACCAGTGATTTCGGCGGGGGCAGCACAGATACGCAGTATTTT	CATSDFGGGSTDTQYF
TRBV7-9	NA	TRBJ1-1	NA	TGTGCCATCCCTCGGGGGGGCACTGAAGCTTTCTTT	CAIPRGGTEAFF
TRBV7-2	TRBD2	TRBJ2-5	few	TGTGCCAGCAGCGGTAGCGGGAGGGCCCAAACCCAGTACTTC	CASSGSGRAQTQYF
TRBV4-2	NA	TRBJ1-2	NA	TGTGCCAGCAGCCAAGTCCAAGGGTTCGCAGGGAACTATGGCTACACCTTC	CASSQVQGFAGNYGYTF